The rows below give T cell receptor beta chains drawn from one sample of a study of blood T cells in healthy people across ages. TCRdb reanalysed the 5' RACE reads using MiXCR and keeps one entry per CDR3 protein. The repertoire holds roughly 1,700,000 distinct CDR3 sequences, with roughly 27% as singletons. Sequencing was done on a sample of blood. These receptors originate from a young woman in good health. Both conserved end residues are part of each CDR3. Each record gives: clone size, J gene, D gene, V gene, CDR3 DNA, CDR3 protein. The D gene is left open where the match is weak. Where a row states a size, it is once, few, many or the class of an expanded clone; other rows omit it.

>.|TRBJ2-3|.|TRBV2
TGTGCCAGCCGGACTAACACAGATACGCAGTATTTT
CASRTNTDTQYF
>.|TRBJ2-1|TRBD2|TRBV5-1
TGCGCCAGCACCCCGGGGGGGGTAGGCGATGAGCAGTTCTTC
CASTPGGVGDEQFF
>once|TRBJ2-7|.|TRBV2
TGTGCCAGCATAGCCTCACAGGTCGCGGACGAGCAGTACTTC
CASIASQVADEQYF
>few|TRBJ1-6|TRBD1|TRBV20-1
TGCAGTGCTACGACAGGGAGCTCCTATAATTCACCCCTCCACTTT
CSATTGSSYNSPLHF
>.|TRBJ2-1|.|TRBV3-1
TGTGCCAGCAGCCAAGCTTCCAATTTCGGGCAGTTCTTC
CASSQASNFGQFF
>.|TRBJ2-7|.|TRBV20-1
TGCAGTGCTAGTAAGTCGTACAATTACTACGAGCAGTACTTC
CSASKSYNYYEQYF
>few|TRBJ1-1|.|TRBV5-1
TGCGCCAGCAGCTTGATTGACCTTTCAAACACTGAAGCTTTCTTT
CASSLIDLSNTEAFF
>few|TRBJ1-4|.|TRBV20-1
TGCAGTGCCCTTAAGAGGGAAAAACTGTTTTTT
CSALKREKLFF
>.|TRBJ2-4|TRBD2|TRBV29-1
TGCAGCGTTGGCGGGAAGGGCGGGGGGGCCCTAAACATTCAGTACTTC
CSVGGKGGGALNIQYF
>.|TRBJ2-2|.|TRBV6-5
TGTGCCAGCAGCTTCACGGGGTTGGACGGGGAGCTGTTTTTT
CASSFTGLDGELFF
>many|TRBJ1-2|.|TRBV5-1
TGCGCCAGCAGCTTGGTCCCTACTCAAGGAGGCTATGGCTACACCTTC
CASSLVPTQGGYGYTF
>.|TRBJ1-4|.|TRBV12-3/TRBV12-4
TGTGCCAGCAGTTTGCAGGGACGACTGTTTTTT
CASSLQGRLFF
>.|TRBJ2-7|TRBD1|TRBV4-1
TGCGCCAGCAGCATCCGGGACAGGGAGTACGAGCGGTACTTC
CASSIRDREYERYF
>few|TRBJ2-7|.|TRBV29-1
TGCAGCGTTGGGATTTATTCTCCAGAGAACCGAGATTACGAGCAGTACTTC
CSVGIYSPENRDYEQYF
>few|TRBJ1-2|.|TRBV25-1
TGTGCCAGCAGTGACTCAGGCGGGGGCAGGGGCTACACCTTC
CASSDSGGGRGYTF
>few|TRBJ2-7|.|TRBV7-6
TGTGCCAGCGGTCGGGCAGGGGTCTCTCGGGAGCAGTACTTC
CASGRAGVSREQYF
>.|TRBJ1-5|.|TRBV7-2
TGTGCCAGCAGCTCATACGTGAATCAGCCCCAGCATTTT
CASSSYVNQPQHF
>few|TRBJ1-5|.|TRBV7-8
TGTGCCAGCAGTGTACAGTCCAGTCAGCCCCAGCATTTT
CASSVQSSQPQHF
>many|TRBJ2-1|TRBD2|TRBV6-6
TGTGCCAGCAGTGGCGGGAGGTATGAGCAGTTCTTC
CASSGGRYEQFF
>few|TRBJ2-7|TRBD1|TRBV27
TGTGCCAGCAGTCCGGACAGGGGGCTGGGCGGGCAGTACTTC
CASSPDRGLGGQYF
>.|TRBJ2-1|.|TRBV20-1
TGCAGTGCCAGCAGCCAAGATCTAGCCGGGAATGAGCAGTTCTTC
CSASSQDLAGNEQFF
>few|TRBJ1-2|TRBD1|TRBV2
TGTGCCAGCAGTGCGGGACAGGCAATCTATGGCTACACCTTC
CASSAGQAIYGYTF
>.|TRBJ2-3|.|TRBV20-1
TGCAGTCCCGGGCCCCTAGGTTTTGATACTAGCACAGATACGCAGTATTTT
CSPGPLGFDTSTDTQYF
>.|TRBJ2-2|.|TRBV2
TGTGCCAGCAGTGGGGCCAGAAGGACCGGGGAGCTGTTTTTT
CASSGARRTGELFF
>few|TRBJ2-5|TRBD2|TRBV11-2
TGCGCCAGCAGCCTGGGGCGGGGCGGGAGCCAAGCCCAAGAGACCCAGTACTTC
CASSLGRGGSQAQETQYF
>.|TRBJ2-1|TRBD1|TRBV3-1
TGTGCCAGCAGCCGCCTGACAGGGGCCGATGAGCAGTTCTTC
CASSRLTGADEQFF
>.|TRBJ2-7|.|TRBV6-2/TRBV6-3
TGTGCCAGCACAGGTTCTGCGGCCTACGAGCAGTACTTC
CASTGSAAYEQYF
>many|TRBJ2-4|TRBD1|TRBV4-3
TGCGCCAGCAGCCAAGGGGGCGACAGGGAGATAGCCAAAAACATTCAGTACTTC
CASSQGGDREIAKNIQYF
>few|TRBJ1-2|TRBD1|TRBV12-3/TRBV12-4
TGTGCCAGCAGCACCTCAACCAAGAGGGGGACAGGGGGTTTTAATTATGGCTACACCTTC
CASSTSTKRGTGGFNYGYTF
>many|TRBJ2-1|TRBD1|TRBV6-5
TGTGCCAGCGGGGGGATGGACAGGGACTACAATGAGCAGTTCTTC
CASGGMDRDYNEQFF
>.|TRBJ2-2|.|TRBV6-1
TGTGCCAGCAGGACCTCCCCGTGGATCCCCGGGGAGCTGTTTTTT
CASRTSPWIPGELFF
>.|TRBJ2-1|.|TRBV29-1
TGCGGCGTTCAGGGGTCTACCTACGAGCAGTTCTTC
CGVQGSTYEQFF
>many|TRBJ2-7|.|TRBV11-2
TGTGCCAGCAGCCATCCGGACCAATCCTACGAGCAGTACTTC
CASSHPDQSYEQYF